Following are 24 T cell receptor beta chains from one sample sequenced in a study of control samples from healthy donors and cancer patients. Data came from immunoSEQ multiplex PCR; TCRdb stores just in-frame clones and leaves some out. The table includes 99,000 or so clones, 83% detected once. Sequencing was done on a sample of blood. Receptors originate from a woman in her forties or fifties in good health.

The J gene is TRBJ1-3, the V gene TRBV28, with no clear D. V dropped 7 bases and J dropped 8 bases, with 9 bases sitting between them. The CDR3 length is 11 residues. CDR1 and CDR2 from the germline V gene are MDHEN and SYDVKM. The CDR3 region has the DNA TGTGCCAGCATCAACCTAGACACCATATATTTT. This gives the protein CASINLDTIYF. The full variable domain, in which reference TRBV28 and TRBJ1-3 provide the parts outside the CDR3, is DVKVTQSSRYLVKRTGEKVFLECVQDMDHENMFWYRQDPGLGLRLIYFSYDVKMKEKGDIPEGYSVSREKKERFSLILESASTNQTSMYLCASINLDTIYFGEGSWLTVV.

The CDR3 here is CASSHALGNREQFF. The CDR3 DNA sequence: TGTGCCAGCAGTCACGCGTTGGGGAATCGTGAGCAGTTCTTC. V and J are TRBV28 and TRBJ2-1; the D is unclear. This CDR3 is 14 amino acids long. V was trimmed by 5 bases and J by 9 bases, leaving 17 bases between them. Germline values: CDR1 MDHEN, CDR2 SYDVKM.

The chain combines TRBV5-1 with TRBJ2-1; TRBD1 agrees at 8 bases. Looked up from germline, CDR1 is SGHRS and CDR2 is YFSETQ. The V gene end was trimmed by 8 bases and the J gene end by 7 bases; junction bases not matched to a gene: 14. The CDR3 length is 15 residues. The CDR3 DNA follows: TGCGCCAGTATAAGTTCAGGGGGCATCCCGAATGAGCAGTTCTTC. Translation: CASISSGGIPNEQFF. Together with reference TRBV5-1 and TRBJ2-1, the CDR3 gives the full variable domain: KAGVTQTPRYLIKTRGQQVTLSCSPISGHRSVSWYQQTPGQGLQFLFEYFSETQRNKGNFPGRFSGRQFSNSRSEMNVSTLELGDSALYLCASISSGGIPNEQFFGPGTRLTVL.

The chain recombines TRBV2 with TRBJ2-7; D possibly corresponds to TRBD1 (5 bases). The V end was cut by 7 bases, the J end by 1 base, with 11 bases between. The CDR3 consists of 13 residues. The V gene's germline CDR1 is SNHLY and CDR2 FYNNEI. The CDR3 protein is CASMGQGSYEQYF. The CDR3 DNA sequence: TGTGCCAGCATGGGGCAGGGATCCTACGAGCAGTACTTC.

V is TRBV21-1 and J is TRBJ2-7; no check of the table's D call, TRBD1, against the DNA was made. TRBV21-1 has pseudogene status. The length of the CDR3 is 14 residues. The CDR3: CASSRPGQGGEQYF. The CDR3 region has the DNA TGTGCCAGCAGCAGGCCGGGACAGGGCGGCGAGCAGTACTTC.

The chain is built from TRBV7-3 and TRBJ1-1; tentatively, D is TRBD1 (5 bases). The CDR3 is made up of 16 amino acids. V shed 3 bases and J shed 1 base, with 15 bases lying between them. The germline CDR1 and CDR2 sequences are SGHTA and FQGTGA. The CDR3 DNA reads as TGTGCCAGCAGCTTTACAGGTCTGGGGGGGAACACTGAAGCTTTCTTT. Translating it yields CASSFTGLGGNTEAFF.

The chain uses TRBV5-5 and TRBJ1-2; TRBD1 matches 7 bases. The J segment lost 6 bases and the V segment lost 0 bases, leaving 8 bases of the junction unmatched. The CDR3 extends over 15 amino acids. Germline V gene sequence: CDR1 SGHKS, CDR2 YYEKEE (reference sequence). The CDR3 here is CASSLGDRVVNGYTF. The DNA of the CDR3 is TGTGCCAGCAGCTTGGGAGACAGGGTCGTGAATGGCTACACCTTC. Full variable domain (missing parts from reference TRBV5-5 and TRBJ1-2): DAGVTQSPTHLIKTRGQQVTLRCSPISGHKSVSWYQQVLGQGPQFIFQYYEKEERGRGNFPDRFSARQFPNYSSELNVNALLLGDSALYLCASSLGDRVVNGYTFGSGTRLTVV.

The rearrangement links TRBV19 to TRBJ2-7; TRBD1 is a possible D gene (6 bases). The ends were cut back, 4 bases at V and 2 bases at J, with 9 bases in the middle. Germline V lookup: CDR1 LNHDA, CDR2 SQIVND (reference sequence). The CDR3 is 13 amino acids. In DNA form, the CDR3 reads TGTGCCAGTAGTACTGGACAGACCTACGAGCAGTACTTC. Its protein is CASSTGQTYEQYF.

Details on this clone: The identical CDR3 is also encoded by other nucleotide sequences in the sample. The rearrangement uses TRBV10-3 and TRBJ1-5; D unclear. The germline V gene encodes CDR1 ENHRY and CDR2 SYGVKD. Trimming removed 2 bases from V and 0 bases from J, with 8 bases in between. CDR3 length: 15 residues. The CDR3 region has the DNA TGTGCCATCAGTGAGGGCCAGGATAGCAATCAGCCCCAGCATTTT. The encoded protein is CAISEGQDSNQPQHF.

The chain links TRBV7-2 to TRBJ1-2; 7 positions agree with TRBD1. Germline lookup yields CDR1 SGHTA and CDR2 FQGNSA. The CDR3 has 15 residues. Trimming removed 5 bases from V and 2 bases from J; junction bases left unmatched: 8. The CDR3: CASSPRDRANYGYTF. CDR3 bases: TGTGCCAGCAGCCCAAGAGACAGGGCAAACTATGGCTACACCTTC.

V and J are TRBV29-1 and TRBJ2-7; 12 positions agree with TRBD2. The CDR3 runs 13 residues. The ends lost 2 bases at V and 6 bases at J; junction bases unmatched: 2. CDR1 and CDR2 from the germline V gene are SQVTM and ANQGSEA. The CDR3, as DNA: TGCAGCGTTGAACCGGGACTAGCGGGCGAGCAGTACTTC. Protein product: CSVEPGLAGEQYF.

The V call is TRBV5-6, the J call TRBJ1-6; 7 nucleotides agree with TRBD1. CDR1 is SGHDT and CDR2 is YYEEEE in the germline V gene. The length of the CDR3 is 16 residues. The J segment lost 3 bases and the V segment lost 0 bases, leaving 3 bases of the junction unmatched. CDR3 coding DNA: TGTGCCAGCAGCTTGGCAGGGGGGGACTATAATTCACCCCTCCACTTT. This gives the protein CASSLAGGDYNSPLHF.

The chain joins TRBV11-2 to TRBJ2-2; D remains ambiguous. Germline values: CDR1 SGHAT, CDR2 FQNNGV. Trimming took 4 bases from V and 1 from J, leaving 10 bases between them. The CDR3 loop spans 15 amino acids. The DNA for the CDR3 is TGTGCCAGCAGCTCGATCAGATTGAACACCGGGGAGCTGTTTTTT. It yields the protein CASSSIRLNTGELFF.

The V call is TRBV3-1 (or the pseudogene TRBV3-2), the J call TRBJ1-3; D gene uncertain. The germline V and J ends were trimmed by 3 bases and 6 bases, with 15 bases remaining between them. The CDR3 spans 15 residues. CDR1 is LGHDT, CDR2 YNNKEL, per germline (reference sequence). CDR3 sequence (DNA): TGTGCCAGCAGCCAGTACAACTCTCTGAAAAACACCATATATTTT. It codes for CASSQYNSLKNTIYF.

V and J are TRBV13 and TRBJ2-2; TRBD2 might be the D (6 bases). CDR1 is PRHDT and CDR2 is FYEKMQ in the germline V gene (reference sequence). The V and J ends lost 8 bases and 5 bases respectively, with 18 bases between them. The CDR3 has 15 residues. This CDR3 reads CASRGTPRETGELFF. DNA for the CDR3: TGTGCCAGCCGGGGGACTCCCCGGGAGACCGGGGAGCTGTTTTTT.

J is TRBJ1-4 and V is TRBV29-1; 8 bases agree with TRBD1. The CDR3 spans 15 residues. J gave up 2 bases and V 6 bases, and 8 bases lay outside the gene matches. The germline CDR1 and CDR2 sequences are SQVTM and ANQGSEA. CDR3 loop: CSVAPGQGTNEKLFF. Here the CDR3 DNA reads TGCAGCGTGGCCCCAGGACAGGGTACTAATGAAAAACTGTTTTTT.

The CDR3: CASSPGTAADTQYF. In DNA form, the CDR3 reads TGCGCCAGCAGCCCTGGGACAGCGGCAGATACGCAGTATTTT. The chain combines TRBV5-1 with TRBJ2-3; 7 positions match TRBD1. The CDR3 has 14 amino acids. Germline loops: CDR1 SGHRS, CDR2 YFSETQ. J lost 4 bases, V lost 4 bases, and 6 bases had no gene match. The full variable domain, its missing parts supplied by reference TRBV5-1 and TRBJ2-3, is KAGVTQTPRYLIKTRGQQVTLSCSPISGHRSVSWYQQTPGQGLQFLFEYFSETQRNKGNFPGRFSGRQFSNSRSEMNVSTLELGDSALYLCASSPGTAADTQYFGPGTRLTVL.

V and J are TRBV12-5 and TRBJ2-2; 8 bases align to TRBD1. Germline V gene lookup returns CDR1 LGHNT and CDR2 FRNRAP. CDR3 size: 16 residues. V was pared by 4 bases and J by 0 bases, with 4 bases of the junction left unmatched. This CDR3 reads CASGSGTGSNTGELFF. CDR3 coding DNA: TGTGCTAGTGGTTCCGGGACAGGATCGAACACCGGGGAGCTGTTTTTT.

This chain joins TRBV15 and TRBJ2-3; perhaps D is TRBD1 or TRBD2 (5 bases each). V was shortened by 4 bases and J by 3 bases, with 17 bases between the two germline ends. This CDR3 is built from 16 residues. Germline-derived CDR1 and CDR2 are LNHNV and YYDKDF (reference sequence). The CDR3 DNA follows: TGTGCCACCAGCAAAGAGGGGATGGTCGGTACAGATACGCAGTATTTT. Its translation: CATSKEGMVGTDTQYF.

V usage is TRBV7-9 and J usage is TRBJ1-3; D remains ambiguous. CDR1 SEHNR and CDR2 FQNEAQ come from the germline V gene (reference sequence). The V and J ends lost 3 bases and 4 bases respectively, with 4 bases between them. The CDR3 has 12 residues. For the CDR3, the DNA is TGTGCCAGCAGCTTCGGGGGAAACACCATATATTTT. It is translated as CASSFGGNTIYF.

This chain links TRBV28 with TRBJ1-1; no reliable D call. Germline V gives CDR1 MDHEN, CDR2 SYDVKM. The V end lost 5 bases, the J end lost 11 bases, and 21 bases lay between the germline ends. The CDR3 is made up of 14 amino acids. CDR3 sequence: CASSPPERTREAFF. The CDR3 nucleotides are TGTGCCAGCAGTCCGCCCGAAAGGACTCGGGAGGCTTTCTTT.

The V and J genes are TRBV2 and TRBJ2-7; TRBD1 might be the D (5 bases). CDR3 length: 12 amino acids. The V gene lost 4 bases and the J gene lost 5 bases, with 9 bases spanning the gap. Germline V gene sequence: CDR1 SNHLY, CDR2 FYNNEI. The CDR3 region has the DNA TGTGCCAGCAGTGCTACACAGGACGAGCAGTACTTC. Its protein is CASSATQDEQYF.

This chain links TRBV19 with TRBJ1-1; D unresolved. There are 14 residues in the CDR3. Germline CDR1 is LNHDA and CDR2 is SQIVND (reference sequence). With 3 bases removed from V and 3 bases from J, the gap between germline ends came to 11 bases. The CDR3 protein is CASSMLGSDTEAFF. DNA of the CDR3: TGTGCCAGTAGTATGTTGGGGTCGGACACTGAAGCTTTCTTT.

Here the CDR3 reads CASSTGLAGNEQFF. As DNA, the CDR3 is TGTGCCAGCAGCACGGGACTAGCCGGCAATGAGCAGTTCTTC. The chain joins TRBV7-9 to TRBJ2-1; TRBD2 matches at 9 bases. Trimming removed 5 bases from V and 6 bases from J; junction bases left unmatched: 5. The CDR3 is 14 residues long. The germline V gene encodes CDR1 SEHNR and CDR2 FQNEAQ (reference sequence). The variable domain in full, completed from reference TRBV7-9 and TRBJ2-1, reads DTGVSQNPRHKITKRGQNVTFRCDPISEHNRLYWYRQTLGQGPEFLTYFQNEAQLEKSRLLSDRFSAERPKGSFSTLEIQRTEQGDSAMYLCASSTGLAGNEQFFGPGTRLTVL.